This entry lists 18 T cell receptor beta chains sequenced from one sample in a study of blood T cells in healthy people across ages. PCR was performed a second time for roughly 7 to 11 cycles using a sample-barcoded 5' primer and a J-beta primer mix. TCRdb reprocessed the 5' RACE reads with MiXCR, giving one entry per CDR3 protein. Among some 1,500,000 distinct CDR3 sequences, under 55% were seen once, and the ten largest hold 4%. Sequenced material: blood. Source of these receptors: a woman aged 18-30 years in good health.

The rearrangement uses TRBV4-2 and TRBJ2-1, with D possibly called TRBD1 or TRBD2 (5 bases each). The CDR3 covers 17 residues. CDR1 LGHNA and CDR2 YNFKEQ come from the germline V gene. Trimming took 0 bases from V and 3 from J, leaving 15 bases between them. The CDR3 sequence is CASSQDRPSGGYNEQFF. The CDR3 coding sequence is TGTGCCAGCAGCCAAGATCGTCCTAGTGGGGGCTACAATGAGCAGTTCTTC.

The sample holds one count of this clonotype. The CDR3 loop reads CAIKPGAVYGYTF. CDR3 nucleotide sequence: TGTGCCATCAAGCCGGGCGCCGTCTATGGCTACACCTTC. The V and J genes are TRBV10-3 and TRBJ1-2; D gene uncertain. This CDR3 has 13 amino acids. Trimming removed 7 bases at V and 4 bases at J, with 13 bases between. Germline CDR1 ENHRY, CDR2 SYGVKD.

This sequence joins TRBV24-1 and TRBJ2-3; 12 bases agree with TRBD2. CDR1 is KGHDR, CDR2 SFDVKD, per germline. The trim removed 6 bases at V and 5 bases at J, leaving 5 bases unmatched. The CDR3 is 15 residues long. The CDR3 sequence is CATSPSGGAGDTQYF. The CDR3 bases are TGTGCCACCAGTCCTAGCGGGGGGGCCGGAGATACGCAGTATTTT.

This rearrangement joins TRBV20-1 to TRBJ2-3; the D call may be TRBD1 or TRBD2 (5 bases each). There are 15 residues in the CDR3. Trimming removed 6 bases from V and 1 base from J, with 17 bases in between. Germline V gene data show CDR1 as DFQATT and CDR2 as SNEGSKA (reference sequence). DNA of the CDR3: TGCAGTGCCGATCGAGACAGCGGACGCACAGATACGCAGTATTTT. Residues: CSADRDSGRTDTQYF.

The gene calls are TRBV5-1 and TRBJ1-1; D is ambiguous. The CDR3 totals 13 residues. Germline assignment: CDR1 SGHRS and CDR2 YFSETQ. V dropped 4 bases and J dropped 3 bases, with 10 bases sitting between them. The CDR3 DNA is TGCGCCAGCAGCGCGGGTCAAGACACTGAAGCTTTCTTT. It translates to CASSAGQDTEAFF.

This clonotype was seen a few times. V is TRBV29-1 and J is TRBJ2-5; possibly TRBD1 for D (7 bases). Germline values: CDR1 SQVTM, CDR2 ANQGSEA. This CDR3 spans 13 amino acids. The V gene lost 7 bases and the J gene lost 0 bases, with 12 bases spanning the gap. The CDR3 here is CSAAGQYQETQYF. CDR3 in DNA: TGCAGCGCCGCGGGACAGTACCAAGAGACCCAGTACTTC.

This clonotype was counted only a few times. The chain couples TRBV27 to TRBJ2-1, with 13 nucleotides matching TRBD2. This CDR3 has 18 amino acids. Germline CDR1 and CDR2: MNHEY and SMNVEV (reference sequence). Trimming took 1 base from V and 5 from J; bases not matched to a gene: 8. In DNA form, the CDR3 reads TGTGCCAGCAGTTTATACCCCTCGGGACTAGCGGGAAACAATGAGCAGTTCTTC. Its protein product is CASSLYPSGLAGNNEQFF.

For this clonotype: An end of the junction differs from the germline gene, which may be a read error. The CDR3 DNA is TGTGCCAGCAGTTCCGAGACAGGGGCTAACTATGGCTGCACCTTC. Translating it yields CASSSETGANYGCTF. The chain couples TRBV6-2 or TRBV6-3 to TRBJ1-2; 8 bases fit TRBD1. Germline values: CDR1 MNHEY, CDR2 SVGEGT. This CDR3 comprises 15 residues.

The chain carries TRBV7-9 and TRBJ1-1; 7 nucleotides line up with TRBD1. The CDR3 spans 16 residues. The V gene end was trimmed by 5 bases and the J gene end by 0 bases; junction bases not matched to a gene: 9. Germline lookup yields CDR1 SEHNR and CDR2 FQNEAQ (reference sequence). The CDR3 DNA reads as TGTGCCAGCAGCGTAAAGGGGGCCCTTATGAACACTGAAGCTTTCTTT. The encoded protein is CASSVKGALMNTEAFF.

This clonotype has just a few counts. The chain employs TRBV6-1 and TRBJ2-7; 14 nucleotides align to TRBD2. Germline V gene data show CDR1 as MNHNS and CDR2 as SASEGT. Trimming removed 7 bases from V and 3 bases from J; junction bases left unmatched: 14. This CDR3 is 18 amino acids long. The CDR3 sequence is CASIVGTSGSGGIYEQYF. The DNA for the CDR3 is TGTGCCAGCATAGTCGGGACTAGCGGGAGTGGAGGGATCTACGAGCAGTACTTC.

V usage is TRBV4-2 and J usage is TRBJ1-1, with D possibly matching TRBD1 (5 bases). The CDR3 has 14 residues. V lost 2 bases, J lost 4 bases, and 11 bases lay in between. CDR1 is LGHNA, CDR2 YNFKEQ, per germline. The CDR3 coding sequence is TGTGCCAGCAGCCAACGACCGGGGGGCACTGAAGCTTTCTTT. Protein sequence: CASSQRPGGTEAFF.

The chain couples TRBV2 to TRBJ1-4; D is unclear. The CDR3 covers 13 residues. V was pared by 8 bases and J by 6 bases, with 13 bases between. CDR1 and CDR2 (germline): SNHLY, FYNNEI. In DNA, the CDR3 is TGTGCCAGCCGTAACCGCATAGATGAAAAACTGTTTTTT. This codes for CASRNRIDEKLFF.

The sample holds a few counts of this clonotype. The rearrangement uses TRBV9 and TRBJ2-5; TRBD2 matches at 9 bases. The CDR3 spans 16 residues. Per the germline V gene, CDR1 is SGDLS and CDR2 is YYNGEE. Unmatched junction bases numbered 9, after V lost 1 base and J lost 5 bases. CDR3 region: CASSVRSGGSSETQYF. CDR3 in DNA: TGTGCCAGCAGCGTAAGGAGCGGGGGGTCATCGGAGACCCAGTACTTC.

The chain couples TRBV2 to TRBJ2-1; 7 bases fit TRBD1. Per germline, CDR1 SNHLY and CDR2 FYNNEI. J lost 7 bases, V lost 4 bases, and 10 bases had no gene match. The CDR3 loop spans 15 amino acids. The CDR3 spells CASSVEGATRNEQFF. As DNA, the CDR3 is TGTGCCAGCAGTGTAGAGGGGGCTACTAGAAATGAGCAGTTCTTC.

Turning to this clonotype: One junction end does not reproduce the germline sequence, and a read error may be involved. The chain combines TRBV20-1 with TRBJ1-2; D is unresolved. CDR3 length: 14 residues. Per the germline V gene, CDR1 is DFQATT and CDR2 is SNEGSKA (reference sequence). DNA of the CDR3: TGCAGTGCTAGAGATAGGATCCGGAACTATGGCCACACCTTC. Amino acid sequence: CSARDRIRNYGHTF.

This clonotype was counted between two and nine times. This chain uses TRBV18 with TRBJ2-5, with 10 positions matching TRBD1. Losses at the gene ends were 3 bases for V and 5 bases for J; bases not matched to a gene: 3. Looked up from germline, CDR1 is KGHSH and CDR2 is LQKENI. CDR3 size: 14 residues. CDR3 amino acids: CASSPDRGSETQYF. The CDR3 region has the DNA TGTGCCAGCTCACCGGACAGGGGGTCGGAGACCCAGTACTTC.

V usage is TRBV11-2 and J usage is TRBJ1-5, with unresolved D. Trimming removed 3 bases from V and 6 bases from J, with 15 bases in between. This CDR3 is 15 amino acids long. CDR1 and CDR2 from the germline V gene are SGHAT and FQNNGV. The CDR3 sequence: CASSFWSRETQPQHF. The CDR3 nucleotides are TGTGCCAGCAGCTTTTGGTCGAGGGAAACTCAGCCCCAGCATTTT.

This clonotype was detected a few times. Written as DNA, the CDR3 is TGCAGTGCTAGAGCGGCGGAGCGATACAATGAGCAGTTCTTC. Encoded protein: CSARAAERYNEQFF. The J gene is TRBJ2-1, the V gene TRBV20-1; D gene uncertain. This CDR3 region has 14 residues. Germline CDR1 and CDR2: DFQATT and SNEGSKA (reference sequence). V was trimmed by 1 base and J by 4 bases, leaving 11 bases between them.